The present TCR beta chain was sequenced within a study of early T cells in non-severe SARS-CoV-2 infection. Study-level information: Sequencing used unsorted whole-blood bulk RNA, so chains lack pairing.

Study observations and caveats: VDJdb-based matching was biased toward anti-spike CD8 responses and missed private and CD4 specificities.

This clonotype was observed a few times. Its antigen is undetermined. V shed 5 bases and J shed 0 bases, with 12 bases lying between them. Germline V gives CDR1 MRHNA, CDR2 SNTAGT. The CDR3 spans 15 residues. Researchers attached unique molecular identifiers to individual cDNA molecules. TCRdb re-analysed the 5' RACE reads in MiXCR, keeping a single row per CDR3 protein. Here the sample spans approximately 50,000 distinct CDR3 sequences, about 9.2% being singletons. The receptor comes from an adult who was a healthcare worker with PCR-confirmed SARS-CoV-2 infection or an uninfected control (not recorded which). The sequenced material came from whole blood. The chain employs TRBV6-4 and TRBJ2-3, with D possibly matching TRBD2 (6 bases). The CDR3 DNA is TGTGCCAGCAGTTGGAGTAGCGGAAGCACAGATACGCAGTATTTT. It is translated as CASSWSSGSTDTQYF.